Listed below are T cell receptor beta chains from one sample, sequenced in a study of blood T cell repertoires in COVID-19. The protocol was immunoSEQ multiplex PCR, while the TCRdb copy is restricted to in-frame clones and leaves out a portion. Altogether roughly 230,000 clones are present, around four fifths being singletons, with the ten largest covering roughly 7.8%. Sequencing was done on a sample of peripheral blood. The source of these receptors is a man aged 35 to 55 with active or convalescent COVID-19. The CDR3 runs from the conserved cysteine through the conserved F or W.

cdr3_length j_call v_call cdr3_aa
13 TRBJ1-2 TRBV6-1 CASSERQGYGYTF
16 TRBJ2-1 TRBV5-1 CASSLERGGFYNEQFF
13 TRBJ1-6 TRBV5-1 CASSVQQGAPLHF
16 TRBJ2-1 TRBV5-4 CASSLAAGPLMNEQFF
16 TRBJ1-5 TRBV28 CASSLGGHGVNQPQHF
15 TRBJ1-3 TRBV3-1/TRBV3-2 CASSQQTGVGNTIYF
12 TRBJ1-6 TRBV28 CASSPDREPLHF
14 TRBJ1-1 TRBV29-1 CSVEAAGGATEAFF
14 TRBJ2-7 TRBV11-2 CASSSLRVEDEQYF
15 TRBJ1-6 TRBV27 CASSLVGGRNSPLHF
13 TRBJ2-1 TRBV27 CASSRNSRDEQFF
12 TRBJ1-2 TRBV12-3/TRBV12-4 CASSGGNYGYTF
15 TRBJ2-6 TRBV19 CASTNDRAGANVLTF
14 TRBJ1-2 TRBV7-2 CASSRGQTNYGYTF
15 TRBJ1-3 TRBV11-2 CASSLTQVSGNTIYF
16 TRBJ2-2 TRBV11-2 CASSLVGVRNTGELFF
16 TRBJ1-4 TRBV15 CATGGRGQSTNEKLFF
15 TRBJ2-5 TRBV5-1 CASKGGGYPQETQYF
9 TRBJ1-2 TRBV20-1 CCAGDGYTF
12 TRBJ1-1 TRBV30 CAGNRGPTEAFF
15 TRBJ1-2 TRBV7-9 CASSSRQGTLYGYTF
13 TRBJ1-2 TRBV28 CASSLRVNYGYTF
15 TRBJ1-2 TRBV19 CASTDGTGREDGYTF
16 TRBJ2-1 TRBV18 CASSPSTSGVPHEQFF
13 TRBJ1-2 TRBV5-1 CASSADRVHGYTF
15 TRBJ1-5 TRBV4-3 CASSQDGGSNQPQHF
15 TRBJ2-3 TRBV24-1 CATSLGGGATDTQYF
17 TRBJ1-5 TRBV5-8 CASSLIAIVGGNQPQHF
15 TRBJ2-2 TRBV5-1 CASSLGTGWTGELFF
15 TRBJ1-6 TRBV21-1 CASSPAGQSNSPLHF
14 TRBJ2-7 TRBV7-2 CASSRQGGGYEQYF
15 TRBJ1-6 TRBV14 CASSPWTPGGSPLHF
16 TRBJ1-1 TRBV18 CASSSKGTGPNTEAFF
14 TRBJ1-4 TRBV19 CASTSGLKNEKLFF
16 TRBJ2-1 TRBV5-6 CASSFATGLARDEQFF
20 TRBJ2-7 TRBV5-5 CASSSGPWTSGGPVSYEQYF
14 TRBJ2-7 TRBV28 CASRGGDISYEQYF
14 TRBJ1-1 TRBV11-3 CASSFRETNTEAFF
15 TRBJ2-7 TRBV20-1 CSASYYDPGPYEQYF
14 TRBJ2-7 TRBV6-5 CASSYREARYEQYF
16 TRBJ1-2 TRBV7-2 CASSSLVGQGTDGYTF
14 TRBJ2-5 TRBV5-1 CASSLEGGVQTQYF
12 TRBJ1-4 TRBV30 CACGGGGEKLFF
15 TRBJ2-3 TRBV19 CASSPTSGDTDTQYF
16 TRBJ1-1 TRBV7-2 CASSFQLPDRGPEAFF
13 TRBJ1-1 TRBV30 CAFSGTGNTEAFF
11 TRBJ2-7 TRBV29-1 CSVETVYEQYF
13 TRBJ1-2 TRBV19 CASSIERNYGYTF
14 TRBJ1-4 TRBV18 CASSQSGREEKLFF
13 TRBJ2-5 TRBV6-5 CASSYSLSGAVYF
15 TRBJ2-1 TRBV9 CASSPDGNSYNEQFF
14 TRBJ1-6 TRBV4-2 CASSQDRYNSPLHF
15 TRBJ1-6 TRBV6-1 CASSETGSYNSPLHF
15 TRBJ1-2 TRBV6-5 CASSPEYTASLGYTF
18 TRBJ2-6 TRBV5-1 CASSPDGTGRSGANVLTF
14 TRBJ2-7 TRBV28 CASRPGLALDEQYF
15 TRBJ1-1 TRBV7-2 CASSRWTGVNTEAFF
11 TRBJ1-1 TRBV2 CASSETKEAFF
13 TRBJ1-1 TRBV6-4 CASRVDSDTEAFF
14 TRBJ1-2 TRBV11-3 CASSPVDREDGYTF